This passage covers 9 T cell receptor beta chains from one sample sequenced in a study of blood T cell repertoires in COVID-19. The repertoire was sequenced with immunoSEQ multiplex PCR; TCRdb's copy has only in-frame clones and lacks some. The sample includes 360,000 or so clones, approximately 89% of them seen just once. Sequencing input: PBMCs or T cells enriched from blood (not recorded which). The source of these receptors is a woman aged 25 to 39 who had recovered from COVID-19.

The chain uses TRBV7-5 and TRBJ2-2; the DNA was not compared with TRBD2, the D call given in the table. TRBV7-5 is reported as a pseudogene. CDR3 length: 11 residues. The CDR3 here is CARSSSWELFF. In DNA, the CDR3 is TGTGCCAGAAGCAGTAGCTGGGAGCTGTTTTTT.

CDR3 sequence: CASSPLAEGGYTF. The CDR3 DNA reads TGTGCCAGCTCACCACTTGCGGAGGGTGGCTACACCTTC. V gene TRBV18 combines with J gene TRBJ1-2, with D unclear. The V gene lost 1 base and the J gene lost 7 bases, with 10 bases spanning the gap. Germline V CDR1 and CDR2: KGHSH, LQKENI. The CDR3 has 13 residues.

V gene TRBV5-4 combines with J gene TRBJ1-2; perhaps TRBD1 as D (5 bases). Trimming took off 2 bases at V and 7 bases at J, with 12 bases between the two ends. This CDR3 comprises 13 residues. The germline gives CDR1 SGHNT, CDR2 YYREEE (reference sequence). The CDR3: CASSLPTRVGYTF. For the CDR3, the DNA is TGTGCCAGCAGCTTACCCACCAGGGTTGGCTACACCTTC.

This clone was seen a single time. The CDR3, as DNA: TGCGCCAGCAGCCAAGACGAATATGGACTACTTGATGAAGCTTTCTTT. It codes for CASSQDEYGLLDEAFF. V gene TRBV4-3 combines with J gene TRBJ1-1, with D uncertain. Germline CDR1 is LGHNA and CDR2 is YSLEER. V lost 0 bases to trimming and J lost 7 bases, with 18 bases between them. The CDR3 is 16 amino acids.

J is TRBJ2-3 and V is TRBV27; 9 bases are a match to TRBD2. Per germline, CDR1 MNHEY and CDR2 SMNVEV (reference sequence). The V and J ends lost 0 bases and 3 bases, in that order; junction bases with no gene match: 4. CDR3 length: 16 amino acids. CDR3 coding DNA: TGTGCCAGCAGTTTATCGATAGCGGGAGAAACAGATACGCAGTATTTT. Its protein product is CASSLSIAGETDTQYF.

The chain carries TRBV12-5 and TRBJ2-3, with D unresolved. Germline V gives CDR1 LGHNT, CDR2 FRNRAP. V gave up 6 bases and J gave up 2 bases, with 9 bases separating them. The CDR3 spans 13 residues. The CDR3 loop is CASGLTNTDTQYF. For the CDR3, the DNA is TGTGCTAGTGGGCTGACAAACACAGATACGCAGTATTTT.

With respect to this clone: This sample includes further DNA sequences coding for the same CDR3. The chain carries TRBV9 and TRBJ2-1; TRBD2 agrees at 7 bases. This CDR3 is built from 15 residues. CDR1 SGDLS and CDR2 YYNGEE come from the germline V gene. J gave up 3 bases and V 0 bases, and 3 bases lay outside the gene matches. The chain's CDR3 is CASSVGLADYNEQFF. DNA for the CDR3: TGTGCCAGCAGCGTAGGTCTAGCGGACTACAATGAGCAGTTCTTC.

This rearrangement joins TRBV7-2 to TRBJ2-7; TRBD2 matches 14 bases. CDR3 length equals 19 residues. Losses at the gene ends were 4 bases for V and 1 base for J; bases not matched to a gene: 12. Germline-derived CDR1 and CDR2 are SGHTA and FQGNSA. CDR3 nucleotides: TGTGCCAGCAGCTCCCCCCCGGGACTAGCGGGAGTTAGTTCCTACGAGCAGTACTTC. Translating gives CASSSPPGLAGVSSYEQYF.

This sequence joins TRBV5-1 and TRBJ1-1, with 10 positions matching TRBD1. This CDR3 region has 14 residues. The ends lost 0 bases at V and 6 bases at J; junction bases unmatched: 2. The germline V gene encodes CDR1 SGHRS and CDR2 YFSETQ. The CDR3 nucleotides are TGCGCCAGCAGCTTGGGACAGGGGGCTCCTGAAGCTTTCTTT. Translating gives CASSLGQGAPEAFF. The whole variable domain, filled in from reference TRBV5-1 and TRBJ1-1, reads KAGVTQTPRYLIKTRGQQVTLSCSPISGHRSVSWYQQTPGQGLQFLFEYFSETQRNKGNFPGRFSGRQFSNSRSEMNVSTLELGDSALYLCASSLGQGAPEAFFGQGTRLTVV.